The 32 T cell receptor beta chains presented below share a single source sample, sequenced in a study of T cell responses to AZD1222 COVID-19 vaccine (dated by TCRdb to the early 2020s). The time point label on this specimen signifies: baseline before first vaccination. The library was generated by the immunoSEQ multiplex PCR assay. Held by TCRdb, this immuneACCESS table contains in-frame sequences only and omits some clones. Under half of the omission traces to an unresolved V gene where checked; the cause of the rest is unknown. For this sample there are some 95,000 clones; around 85% appear just once. Roughly 6.3% of the sample comes from the top ten. The starting material was peripheral blood, obtained on day 0 of AZD1222 vaccination. The receptor source for this set is an adult in good health.

This clone was found once. The chain couples TRBV7-8 to TRBJ1-2; unclear D gene. V lost 3 bases and J 0 bases, leaving 11 bases between the germline ends. Germline V gives CDR1 SGHVS, CDR2 FQNEAQ. The CDR3 is 15 residues long. CDR3 protein: CASSFVPIANYGYTF. In DNA form, the CDR3 reads TGTGCCAGCAGCTTCGTTCCGATAGCTAACTATGGCTACACCTTC.

The chain employs TRBV5-1 and TRBJ2-1; D not certain. V gave up 2 bases and J gave up 4 bases, with 7 bases separating them. CDR3 length: 13 amino acids. Per germline, CDR1 SGHRS and CDR2 YFSETQ. This CDR3 reads CASSFGQYNEQFF. CDR3 coding DNA: TGCGCCAGCAGCTTCGGGCAGTACAATGAGCAGTTCTTC.

This rearrangement joins TRBV3-1 (or the pseudogene TRBV3-2) to TRBJ2-1; 13 bases are a match to TRBD2. Germline lookup yields CDR1 LGHDT and CDR2 YNNKEL (reference sequence). Trimming at V came to 1 base and at J to 8 bases, leaving 5 bases not matched to a gene. This CDR3 contains 16 residues. CDR3 bases: TGTGCCAGCAGCCAAGCCGGGACTAGCGGGGCATATGAGCAGTTCTTC. This gives the protein CASSQAGTSGAYEQFF.

This clone was recorded only once. The chain is built from TRBV5-6 and TRBJ1-2; D unresolved. V was pared by 1 base and J by 5 bases, with 18 bases between. The CDR3 sequence is 16 residues long. Germline V gives CDR1 SGHDT, CDR2 YYEEEE. The DNA of the CDR3 is TGTGCCAGCAGCTTGAAGGGCAGCGCGAACCCGTATGGCTACACCTTC. It yields the protein CASSLKGSANPYGYTF.

The genes are TRBV3-1 (or the pseudogene TRBV3-2) and TRBJ2-1, with D uncertain. The germline CDR1 and CDR2 sequences are LGHDT and YNNKEL (reference sequence). The CDR3 is made up of 12 amino acids. Trimming removed 0 bases from V and 7 bases from J, with 4 bases in between. The CDR3 sequence is CASSQDWNEQFF. The CDR3 coding sequence is TGTGCCAGCAGCCAAGACTGGAATGAGCAGTTCTTC.

This clone was seen once. This chain uses TRBV6-5 with TRBJ1-2; D is ambiguous. The germline V gene has CDR1 MNHEY and CDR2 SVGAGI. The CDR3 covers 15 residues. Trimming removed 0 bases at V and 4 bases at J, with 12 bases between. The CDR3 DNA follows: TGTGCCAGCAGTTACTCGTTGGGAGCCTCCTATGGCTACACCTTC. This sequence encodes CASSYSLGASYGYTF.

This chain uses TRBV7-2 with TRBJ2-7, with TRBD1 matching over 8 bases. CDR1 is SGHTA, CDR2 FQGNSA, per germline. The J segment lost 0 bases and the V segment lost 1 base, leaving 5 bases of the junction unmatched. The CDR3 is 16 residues long. The CDR3 sequence is CASSLDGTGSSYEQYF. CDR3 in DNA: TGTGCCAGCAGCTTAGACGGGACAGGCAGCTCCTACGAGCAGTACTTC.

The chain carries TRBV6-2 or TRBV6-3 and TRBJ2-2; unclear D gene. V was trimmed by 3 bases and J by 8 bases, leaving 7 bases between them. This CDR3 region has 12 residues. The germline gives CDR1 MNHEY, CDR2 SVGEGT. CDR3 sequence (DNA): TGTGCCAGCAGTTATCCCGCGGGGGAGCTGTTTTTT. This translates into CASSYPAGELFF.

The table lists this clone with a few counts. The chain is built from TRBV5-8 and TRBJ1-3; maybe TRBD1 (5 bases). Per the germline V gene, CDR1 is SGHTS and CDR2 is YDEGEE. Trimming took off 0 bases at V and 0 bases at J, with 7 bases between the two ends. There are 15 residues in the CDR3. CDR3 amino acids: CASSLAGGSGNTIYF. The CDR3 DNA reads TGTGCCAGCAGCTTGGCCGGGGGCTCTGGAAACACCATATATTTT.

This clone showed up just once. The V call is TRBV5-4, the J call TRBJ2-4; TRBD1 agrees at 11 bases. The CDR3 is 15 amino acids. Per germline, CDR1 SGHNT and CDR2 YYREEE (reference sequence). The trim removed 1 base at V and 6 bases at J, leaving 3 bases unmatched. The DNA for the CDR3 is TGTGCCAGCAGCTTGCCCGGGACAGGGGGAAACATTCAGTACTTC. It yields the protein CASSLPGTGGNIQYF. Full variable domain (missing parts from reference TRBV5-4 and TRBJ2-4): ETGVTQSPTHLIKTRGQQVTLRCSSQSGHNTVSWYQQALGQGPQFIFQYYREEENGRGNFPPRFSGLQFPNYSSELNVNALELDDSALYLCASSLPGTGGNIQYFGAGTRLSVL.

The V call is TRBV6-4, the J call TRBJ1-5; maybe TRBD1 (6 bases). Germline values: CDR1 MRHNA, CDR2 SNTAGT. CDR3 length: 16 residues. V lost 10 bases and J 0 bases, leaving 19 bases between the germline ends. CDR3 amino acids: CATPLDRLNSNQPQHF. The CDR3, as DNA: TGTGCCACCCCGCTTGACAGGCTGAATAGCAATCAGCCCCAGCATTTT.

The gene calls are TRBV15 and TRBJ1-2; 8 bases line up with TRBD1. This CDR3 contains 16 residues. Per the germline V gene, CDR1 is LNHNV and CDR2 is YYDKDF (reference sequence). V lost 0 bases and J lost 7; bases outside the gene matches: 10. The CDR3 here is CATSRDRNRGVSGYTF. The CDR3 nucleotides are TGTGCCACCAGCAGAGATCGAAACAGGGGGGTTAGTGGCTACACCTTC.

The chain employs TRBV10-2 and TRBJ1-5; D remains ambiguous. From germline, CDR1 is WSHSY and CDR2 SAAADI. V was pared by 6 bases and J by 4 bases, with 10 bases between. This CDR3 has 13 amino acids. Here the CDR3 reads CASRLQENQPQHF. As DNA, the CDR3 is TGCGCCAGCAGGCTTCAGGAGAATCAGCCCCAGCATTTT.

A word on this clone: Within the sample, other DNA sequences also encode this same CDR3. The chain is built from TRBV11-3 and TRBJ2-1; the match to TRBD2 covers 11 bases. The CDR3 totals 16 residues. V gave up 4 bases and J gave up 1 base; unmatched junction bases: 3. CDR1 is SGHNT, CDR2 YENEEA, per germline. Written as DNA, the CDR3 is TGTGCCAGCAGCTCCCGGACTAGCGGGTCCTACAATGAGCAGTTCTTC. It is translated as CASSSRTSGSYNEQFF.

This clone was counted a single time. The chain has TRBV30 and TRBJ2-2, with D perhaps matching TRBD1 (6 bases). Per the germline V gene, CDR1 is GTSNPN and CDR2 is SVGIG (reference sequence). There are 15 residues in the CDR3. The germline V and J ends were trimmed by 0 bases and 10 bases, with 18 bases remaining between them. CDR3 region: CAWSVLQGFRTELFF. The CDR3 DNA sequence: TGTGCCTGGAGTGTACTACAGGGATTTCGAACGGAGCTGTTTTTT.

The rearrangement uses TRBV14 and TRBJ2-1, with 7 bases that match TRBD2. This CDR3 region has 13 residues. Losses at the gene ends were 4 bases for V and 6 bases for J; bases not matched to a gene: 3. The germline CDR1 and CDR2 sequences are SGHDN and FVKESK. The CDR3 loop reads CASSLWGGNEQFF. For the CDR3, the DNA is TGTGCCAGCAGCCTCTGGGGGGGCAATGAGCAGTTCTTC.

The chain joins TRBV7-6 to TRBJ2-7, with TRBD1 as a possible D gene (6 bases). V lost 1 base to trimming and J lost 2 bases, with 12 bases between them. This CDR3 has 15 amino acids. Germline CDR1 reads SGHVS; CDR2 reads FNYEAQ. Here the CDR3 reads CASSLGTDGTYEQYF. In nucleotides, the CDR3 is TGTGCCAGCAGCTTAGGGACAGATGGAACCTACGAGCAGTACTTC.

This chain uses TRBV7-8 with TRBJ1-3; D may be TRBD1 (5 bases). Between the trimmed V and J ends, which lost 6 bases and 4 bases, there was a span of 10 bases. Germline CDR1 is SGHVS and CDR2 is FQNEAQ. This CDR3 contains 13 residues. This CDR3 is CASSPGGGNTIYF. Written as DNA, the CDR3 is TGTGCCAGCAGTCCCGGGGGGGGAAACACCATATATTTT.

V usage is TRBV4-1 and J usage is TRBJ2-7; possibly TRBD1 for D (6 bases). V was cut by 3 bases and J by 5 bases, with 14 bases left in between. The CDR3 is made up of 14 amino acids. Germline lookup yields CDR1 MGHRA and CDR2 YSYEKL. This chain's CDR3 is CASSQVQGFHEQYF. Written as DNA, the CDR3 is TGCGCCAGCAGCCAGGTACAGGGTTTCCACGAGCAGTACTTC.

V usage is TRBV30 and J usage is TRBJ2-3; 13 bases are a match to TRBD2. This CDR3 contains 16 residues. V trimming: 3 bases; J trimming: 4 bases; junction bases outside the gene matches: 7. The germline gives CDR1 GTSNPN, CDR2 SVGIG (reference sequence). CDR3 amino acids: CAWRLAGGPGPDTQYF. The CDR3 DNA reads as TGTGCCTGGAGACTAGCGGGGGGGCCAGGCCCAGATACGCAGTATTTT.

The V gene is TRBV18, the J gene TRBJ2-7, with D hard to call. There are 12 residues in the CDR3. Trimming removed 2 bases from V and 6 bases from J, with 8 bases in between. Germline-derived CDR1 and CDR2 are KGHSH and LQKENI. The CDR3 spells CASSPWKAEQYF. The CDR3, as DNA: TGTGCCAGCTCACCATGGAAAGCCGAGCAGTACTTC.

V gene TRBV29-1 combines with J gene TRBJ1-1; 8 positions agree with TRBD1. The CDR3 extends over 13 amino acids. V lost 7 bases, J lost 0 bases, and 4 bases stayed unmatched. Germline assignment: CDR1 SQVTM and CDR2 ANQGSEA. CDR3 region: CSGQGYMNTEAFF. The CDR3 nucleotides are TGCAGCGGACAGGGGTACATGAACACTGAAGCTTTCTTT.

The V and J genes are TRBV27 and TRBJ1-4; 12 nucleotides match TRBD1. The V segment lost 4 bases and the J segment 7 bases; nucleotides outside the gene matches: 10. The CDR3 loop spans 17 amino acids. The germline V gene has CDR1 MNHEY and CDR2 SMNVEV (reference sequence). CDR3 nucleotide sequence: TGTGCCAGCAGTTGGACCGGGACAGGGGGCTTGGCTGAAAAACTGTTTTTT. Translation: CASSWTGTGGLAEKLFF.

The chain uses TRBV14 and TRBJ1-1, with 9 positions matching TRBD1. This CDR3 has 15 residues. The germline V gene encodes CDR1 SGHDN and CDR2 FVKESK. After removal of 4 bases from V and 1 base from J, the junction contained 4 bases not matched to a gene. The CDR3: CASSRRTGANTEAFF. The DNA for the CDR3 is TGTGCCAGCAGCCGAAGGACAGGGGCGAACACTGAAGCTTTCTTT.

The chain is built from TRBV20-1 and TRBJ2-1; 11 nucleotides agree with TRBD2. Germline values: CDR1 DFQATT, CDR2 SNEGSKA (reference sequence). The CDR3 length is 16 residues. J was trimmed by 9 bases and V by 3 bases; bases with no gene match: 13. CDR3 bases: TGCAGTGCTAGTATTATGGTACTAGCGGGAGTGGGTGAGCAGTTCTTC. It is translated as CSASIMVLAGVGEQFF.

There are a few counts of this clone. In DNA, the CDR3 is TGCGCCAGCAGCCAAGACCCCCAGGGGTTCTCTGGAAACACCATATATTTT. This translates into CASSQDPQGFSGNTIYF. The chain couples TRBV4-3 to TRBJ1-3; tentatively, D is TRBD1 (6 bases). Germline loops: CDR1 LGHNA, CDR2 YSLEER. CDR3 length equals 17 residues. Trimming took off 0 bases at V and 0 bases at J, with 12 bases between the two ends.

The chain combines TRBV4-2 with TRBJ1-2; D remains unclear. This CDR3 has 17 residues. Trimming left V 2 bases short and J 2 bases short, with 18 bases between. Germline values: CDR1 LGHNA, CDR2 YNFKEQ. The CDR3 sequence is CASSQPAPLHRNYGYTF. The DNA for the CDR3 is TGTGCCAGCAGCCAACCGGCCCCCCTACATCGAAACTATGGCTACACCTTC.

V is TRBV18 and J is TRBJ2-3; no clear D. V was trimmed by 5 bases and J by 4 bases, leaving 10 bases between them. This CDR3 is built from 13 residues. Germline lookup yields CDR1 KGHSH and CDR2 LQKENI. The CDR3 nucleotides read TGTGCCAGCTCATCGCCTGCAGCAGATACGCAGTATTTT. It encodes CASSSPAADTQYF.

The J gene is TRBJ1-1, the V gene TRBV7-2, with D perhaps TRBD1 (6 bases). The CDR3 loop spans 13 amino acids. CDR1 SGHTA and CDR2 FQGNSA come from the germline V gene. The germline V and J ends were trimmed by 1 base and 7 bases, with 10 bases remaining between them. The CDR3 DNA is TGTGCCAGCAGCTTAGGGGACATTCGTGAAGCTTTCTTT. This gives the protein CASSLGDIREAFF.

V usage is TRBV7-9 and J usage is TRBJ1-4; D unresolved. CDR3 length: 13 residues. Germline lookup yields CDR1 SEHNR and CDR2 FQNEAQ (reference sequence). V gave up 5 bases and J gave up 12 bases, with 16 bases separating them. CDR3 region: CASSPTEVLELFF. CDR3 DNA: TGTGCCAGCAGCCCGACTGAGGTTTTGGAACTGTTTTTT.

This chain connects TRBV4-1 to TRBJ1-6; the match to TRBD1 covers 10 bases. The germline gives CDR1 MGHRA, CDR2 YSYEKL. The V and J ends lost 2 bases and 8 bases, in that order; junction bases with no gene match: 6. The length of the CDR3 is 16 residues. CDR3 sequence: CASSQRQGAEDSPLHF. CDR3 in DNA: TGCGCCAGCAGCCAACGACAGGGGGCAGAGGATTCACCCCTCCACTTT.

This clone was recorded only once. The chain combines TRBV9 with TRBJ2-7; TRBD2 matches at 13 bases. The junction had 12 bases not matched to a gene; V was cut back by 4 bases and J by 2 bases. This CDR3 spans 18 amino acids. Germline values: CDR1 SGDLS, CDR2 YYNGEE. CDR3 amino acids: CASSKKAGTSGNTYEQYF. The CDR3 DNA sequence: TGTGCCAGCAGCAAGAAGGCCGGGACTAGCGGGAATACCTACGAGCAGTACTTC.